Listed below are T cell receptor beta chains from one sample, sequenced in a study of T cell responses to AZD1222 COVID-19 vaccine. Sequenced by immunoSEQ multiplex PCR; TCRdb stores in-frame clones only, minus some. Of 95,000 to 100,000 clones listed, approximately 91% are singletons. The material sequenced was peripheral blood, taken 28 days after the second AZD1222 dose. The receptors stem from an adult who received the AZD1222 COVID-19 vaccine. Both conserved end residues are part of each CDR3. Fields, in order: clone size, V gene, J gene, D gene, CDR3 DNA, CDR3 protein. The D gene is left open where the match is weak. Part of the rows lack a size; the others show once, few, many or a class for expanded clones.

>.|TRBV19|TRBJ1-1|.
TGTGCCAGCCAACCCAGAGAGAACACTGAAGCTTTCTTT
CASQPRENTEAFF
>.|TRBV9|TRBJ2-2|TRBD2
TGTGCCAGCTCCGGGACTACCAACACCGGGGAGCTGTTTTTT
CASSGTTNTGELFF
>.|TRBV25-1|TRBJ2-1|TRBD1
TGTGCCAGCAGTGAGACAGGGTCCAAGGATGAGCAGTTCTTC
CASSETGSKDEQFF
>.|TRBV18|TRBJ2-5|.
TGTGCCAGCTCACCACCTAGCCCGGGGACCCAGTACTTC
CASSPPSPGTQYF
>.|TRBV3-1/TRBV3-2|TRBJ2-7|TRBD2
TGTGCCAGCAGCCAACTTGCCCTAGCGGGGATCTCCTACGAGCAGTACTTC
CASSQLALAGISYEQYF
>.|TRBV29-1|TRBJ2-4|.
TGCAGCGTTGATATAGACCAGAACATTCAGTACTTC
CSVDIDQNIQYF
>.|TRBV7-9|TRBJ1-1|.
TGTGCCAGCAGCCGGATGGGGGCTGAAGCTTTCTTT
CASSRMGAEAFF
>.|TRBV10-3|TRBJ2-7|.
TGTGCCATCAGTGAAATTTATGGGTCAGGCGTAGCGAACGAGCAGTACTTC
CAISEIYGSGVANEQYF
>.|TRBV3-1/TRBV3-2|TRBJ1-3|TRBD1
TGTGCCAGCAGCCAACACCAGGGGGCTGGAAACACCATATATTTT
CASSQHQGAGNTIYF
>.|TRBV14|TRBJ2-3|TRBD2
TGTGCCAGCAGCCTTAGCGGGGGGATCACAGATACGCAGTATTTT
CASSLSGGITDTQYF
>.|TRBV29-1|TRBJ2-3|TRBD2
TGCAGCGTTGAGTTTAGCGGGAGGGATACGCAGTATTTT
CSVEFSGRDTQYF
>.|TRBV6-5|TRBJ1-2|TRBD1
TGTGCCAGCAGCGCAAGAGGGACAGGGAATCATGGCTACACCTTC
CASSARGTGNHGYTF
>.|TRBV27|TRBJ1-4|.
TGTGCCAGCAGATCAGACACGGCGGATGAAAAACTGTTTTTT
CASRSDTADEKLFF
>.|TRBV6-4|TRBJ2-1|TRBD2
TGTGCCAGCAGAGCCGGGACTAGCATTGGCAATGAGCAGTTCTTC
CASRAGTSIGNEQFF
>.|TRBV27|TRBJ2-7|TRBD2
TGTGCCAGCAGTTTATCGAGTGCGGGAGGGCCGGGCTCCTACGAGCAGTACTTC
CASSLSSAGGPGSYEQYF
>.|TRBV5-1|TRBJ2-5|TRBD2
TGCGCCAGCAGCTTGGTTTCAGCGGGGGAAGAGACCCAGTACTTC
CASSLVSAGEETQYF
>.|TRBV5-1|TRBJ2-7|TRBD2
TGCGCCAGCAGCGCTACTAGCGGGAGCGCCGAGCAGTACTTC
CASSATSGSAEQYF
>.|TRBV19|TRBJ1-4|TRBD1
TGTGCCAGAAAAGGACAGGGGGAAAATGAAAAACTGTTTTTT
CARKGQGENEKLFF
>.|TRBV7-9|TRBJ2-5|.
TGTGCCAGCAGCGGGCGGATCTGGCCCAGAAGCTCCGGGGAGACCCAGTACTTC
CASSGRIWPRSSGETQYF
>.|TRBV5-1|TRBJ1-2|TRBD1
TGCGCCAGCAGCTCGGGGACAGGGTTTTTAAACTATGGCTACACCTTC
CASSSGTGFLNYGYTF
>.|TRBV28|TRBJ1-5|TRBD1
TGTGCCAGCAGTTCCCCGACAGGGATCCAGCCCCAGCATTTT
CASSSPTGIQPQHF
>.|TRBV7-9|TRBJ2-2|.
TGTGCCAGCAGCTTAGGGCTAGCCGGGGAGCTGTTTTTT
CASSLGLAGELFF
>.|TRBV18|TRBJ2-7|.
TGTGCCAGCTCACCACCAAGCGGGTCCTACGAGCAGTACTTC
CASSPPSGSYEQYF
>.|TRBV4-1|TRBJ1-6|TRBD1
TGCGCCAGCAGCCCAAACCCAGAGGCGGGATTTTCGCAGGGGGCTTCCTCACCCCTCCACTTT
CASSPNPEAGFSQGASSPLHF
>.|TRBV4-1|TRBJ1-4|.
TGCGCCAGCAGCCAAGTATGGGCCCCAAGTCGGCTGTTTTTT
CASSQVWAPSRLFF
>.|TRBV6-5|TRBJ1-6|.
TGTGCCAGCGGGGGTCGCTCCTATAATTCACCCCTCCACTTT
CASGGRSYNSPLHF
>.|TRBV10-2|TRBJ1-1|.
TGCGCCAGCGGTCCCGTGCCGAACACTGAAGCTTTCTTT
CASGPVPNTEAFF
>.|TRBV10-3|TRBJ1-2|.
TGTGCCATCAGTGATTGGAGGATCGATGGCTACACCTTC
CAISDWRIDGYTF
>.|TRBV4-2|TRBJ2-5|TRBD2
TGTGCCAGCAGCCCCAGACTAGCGGGAGAGACCCAGTACTTC
CASSPRLAGETQYF
>.|TRBV5-4|TRBJ2-2|.
TGTGCCAGCAGCCCTGGCGTGGGGGGACAGAAGACCTTGGGGGAGCTGTTTTTT
CASSPGVGGQKTLGELFF
>.|TRBV29-1|TRBJ1-1|.
TGCAGCGCCAGGCGATATAACACTGAAGCTTTCTTT
CSARRYNTEAFF
>.|TRBV19|TRBJ1-1|.
TGTGCCAGTAAGTTACTAATAGAGAGCACTGAAGCTTTCTTT
CASKLLIESTEAFF
>.|TRBV6-5|TRBJ1-6|.
TGTGCCAGCAGTCTATCGGACAGACTTTCACCCCTCCACTTT
CASSLSDRLSPLHF
>.|TRBV21-1|TRBJ2-7|.
TGTGCCAGCAGTGACCTACAGGGTCCCGTATACGAGCAGTACTTC
CASSDLQGPVYEQYF
>.|TRBV5-1|TRBJ1-5|TRBD1
TGCGCCAGCAGCTTGGGACCGGACAGGGTAGGTCAGCCCCAGCATTTT
CASSLGPDRVGQPQHF
>.|TRBV9|TRBJ1-5|.
TGTGCCAGCAGCCCTACAGGCCGCAATCAGCCCCAGCATTTT
CASSPTGRNQPQHF
>.|TRBV6-5|TRBJ1-4|TRBD1
TGTGCCAGCGTAAAAGACAGGGTTAATGAAAAACTGTTTTTT
CASVKDRVNEKLFF
>.|TRBV28|TRBJ1-1|.
TGTGCCAGCAGCCCTTTCTACACTGAAGCTTTCTTT
CASSPFYTEAFF
>.|TRBV11-2|TRBJ1-1|TRBD1
TGTGCCAGCAGCTTAACAGGGGGTCGGACTGAAGCTTTCTTT
CASSLTGGRTEAFF
>.|TRBV10-1|TRBJ1-5|.
TGCGCCAGCAGTGAGTCTGATCAGCCCCAGCATTTT
CASSESDQPQHF
>.|TRBV4-1|TRBJ2-7|TRBD2
TGCGCCAGCAGCCAAGGCCGCGGACGGGGAGGGTACGAGCAGTACTTC
CASSQGRGRGGYEQYF
>.|TRBV5-1|TRBJ2-1|.
TGCGCCAGCAGCTTCGACAGTTTAACGCAGTTCTTC
CASSFDSLTQFF
>.|TRBV29-1|TRBJ1-2|.
TGCAGCGTTGAGGTGGGGACGGGCAACTATGGCTACACCTTC
CSVEVGTGNYGYTF
>.|TRBV27|TRBJ2-7|.
TGTGCCAGCAGGGGGGGTATTTGGTCCTACGAGCAGTACTTC
CASRGGIWSYEQYF
>once|TRBV5-1|TRBJ1-1|TRBD1
TGCGCCAGCAGCTTGCTTCGGCAGGGGGTATTGAACACTGAAGCTTTCTTT
CASSLLRQGVLNTEAFF
>.|TRBV11-3|TRBJ2-2|.
TGTGCCAGCTCTATGGGGACTGTATTCACCGGGGAGCTGTTTTTT
CASSMGTVFTGELFF
>.|TRBV6-1|TRBJ1-5|.
TGTGCCAGCAGTGAACGGGGGGGCCGGGGCAATCAGCCCCAGCATTTT
CASSERGGRGNQPQHF
>.|TRBV5-1|TRBJ1-1|.
TGCGCCACCCGGACGGCAGGGCCCCCGAACACTGAAGCTTTCTTT
CATRTAGPPNTEAFF
>.|TRBV30|TRBJ2-1|.
TGTGCCTGGAGTAGGGGGGTGTGGGGTGAGCAGTTCTTC
CAWSRGVWGEQFF
>.|TRBV5-4|TRBJ1-1|.
TGTGCCAGCAGCTTGGAGGGGTTTGAAGCTTTCTTT
CASSLEGFEAFF
>.|TRBV2|TRBJ1-1|.
TGTGCCAGCACTACCGACTATTCCCAACTGAACACTGAAGCTTTCTTT
CASTTDYSQLNTEAFF
>.|TRBV5-1|TRBJ2-7|TRBD1
TGCGCCAGCAGCCCCCGGACAGGATACGAGCAGTACTTC
CASSPRTGYEQYF
>.|TRBV29-1|TRBJ2-3|.
TGCAGCGTTGAAGATCCTGGACAGCCTAGCACAGATACGCAGTATTTT
CSVEDPGQPSTDTQYF
>.|TRBV10-1|TRBJ2-3|TRBD2
TGCGCCAGCAATCCGGGACTAGCGGGAACAGATACGCAGTATTTT
CASNPGLAGTDTQYF